This entry lists 5 T cell receptor beta chains sequenced from one sample in a study. Sequencing was performed with immunoSEQ multiplex PCR; in TCRdb, only in-frame clones are kept and a portion is missing. This sample has around 50,000 clones, with over 90% found just once. What was sequenced was PBMCs. The receptors come from a man between 40 and 49 years old with rheumatoid arthritis.

The chain links TRBV28 to TRBJ1-5; no definite D call. The CDR3 runs to 14 residues. Per the germline V gene, CDR1 is MDHEN and CDR2 is SYDVKM. Trimming cost V 6 bases and J 6 bases, with 15 bases left between them. Here the CDR3 reads CASSLGLGSQPQHF. CDR3 nucleotides: TGTGCCAGCAGCTTAGGGCTGGGCAGTCAGCCCCAGCATTTT.

The chain combines TRBV5-1 with TRBJ2-7; 7 bases align to TRBD1. The germline CDR1 and CDR2 sequences are SGHRS and YFSETQ. CDR3 size: 15 residues. With V trimmed by 0 bases and J by 6 bases, 9 bases remained unmatched. The CDR3 region has the DNA TGCGCCAGCAGCTTGGAGGTTGGACAGGTTATCGAGCAGTACTTC. Protein product: CASSLEVGQVIEQYF.

The chain employs TRBV3-1 (or the pseudogene TRBV3-2) and TRBJ1-6, with TRBD1 as a possible D gene (6 bases). The CDR3 runs 17 residues. CDR1 LGHDT and CDR2 YNNKEL come from the germline V gene (reference sequence). V was clipped by 3 bases and J by 11 bases, with 23 bases between them. This CDR3 is CASSHGQPGSSLPPLHF. For the CDR3, the DNA is TGTGCCAGCAGCCACGGACAGCCCGGGTCGTCTCTTCCACCCCTCCACTTT.

The rearrangement joins TRBV3-1 (or the pseudogene TRBV3-2) to TRBJ1-2; no definite D call. Germline assignment: CDR1 LGHDT and CDR2 YNNKEL (reference sequence). Trimming removed 4 bases from V and 2 bases from J, with 5 bases in between. The CDR3 sequence is 12 residues long. CDR3 DNA sequence: TGTGCCAGCAGCCCTGGGAACTATGGCTACACCTTC. Residues: CASSPGNYGYTF.

V usage is TRBV27 and J usage is TRBJ2-7; TRBD2 matches at 10 bases. With 7 bases clipped from V and 7 bases from J, the junction kept 16 bases outside the gene matches. Germline V gene lookup returns CDR1 MNHEY and CDR2 SMNVEV (reference sequence). The CDR3 length is 16 residues. CDR3 sequence: CASTRLAGALKGEQYF. CDR3 DNA sequence: TGTGCCAGCACCCGACTAGCGGGTGCCCTTAAGGGTGAGCAGTACTTC.